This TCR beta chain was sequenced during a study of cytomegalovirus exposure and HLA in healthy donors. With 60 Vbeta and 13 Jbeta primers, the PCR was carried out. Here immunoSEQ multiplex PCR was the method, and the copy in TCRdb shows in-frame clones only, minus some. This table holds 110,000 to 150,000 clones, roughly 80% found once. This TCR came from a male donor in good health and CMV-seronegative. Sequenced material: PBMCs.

The CDR3 coding sequence is TGCGCCAGCAGCAGTACACAGGGAAACTATTCACCCCTCCACTTT. Translated: CASSSTQGNYSPLHF. V gene TRBV5-1 combines with J gene TRBJ1-6; weak D call: TRBD1 (6 bases). The germline CDR1 and CDR2 sequences are SGHRS and YFSETQ. The CDR3 has 15 residues. V lost 4 bases, J lost 8 bases, and 16 bases lay in between.